Reported below is one T cell receptor (beta chain). PCR employed 60 Vbeta and 13 Jbeta primers. TCRdb's table, derived via immunoSEQ multiplex PCR, lists solely in-frame clones and lacks some. The table shows some 160,000 clones, with around 80% occurring only once. The sample comes from a study of cytomegalovirus exposure and HLA in healthy donors. Trimming removed 3 bases from V and 3 bases from J, with 15 bases in between. Germline lookup yields CDR1 SGHNT and CDR2 YYREEE (reference sequence). The CDR3 is made up of 15 amino acids. The rearrangement uses TRBV5-4 and TRBJ1-2, with a tentative D call TRBD1 (6 bases). The receptor was derived from a man aged 35-49 years in good health and CMV-seronegative. The sequencing input was PBMCs. The chain's CDR3 is CASSSRTETYYGYTF. CDR3 bases: TGTGCCAGCAGCTCCCGGACAGAAACCTACTATGGCTACACCTTC.